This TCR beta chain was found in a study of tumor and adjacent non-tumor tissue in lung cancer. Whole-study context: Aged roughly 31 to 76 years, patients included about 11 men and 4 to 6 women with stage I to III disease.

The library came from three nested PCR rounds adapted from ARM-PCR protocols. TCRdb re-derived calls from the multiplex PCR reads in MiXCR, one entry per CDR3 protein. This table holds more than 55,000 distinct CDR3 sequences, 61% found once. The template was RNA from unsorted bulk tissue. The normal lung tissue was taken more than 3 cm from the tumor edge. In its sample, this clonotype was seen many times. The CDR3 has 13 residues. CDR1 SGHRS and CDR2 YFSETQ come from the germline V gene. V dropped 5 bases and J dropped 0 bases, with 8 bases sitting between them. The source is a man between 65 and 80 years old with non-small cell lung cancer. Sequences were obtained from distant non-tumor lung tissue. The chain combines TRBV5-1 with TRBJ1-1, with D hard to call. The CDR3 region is CASRGQMNTEAFF. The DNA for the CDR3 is TGCGCCAGCAGGGGCCAGATGAACACTGAAGCTTTCTTT.